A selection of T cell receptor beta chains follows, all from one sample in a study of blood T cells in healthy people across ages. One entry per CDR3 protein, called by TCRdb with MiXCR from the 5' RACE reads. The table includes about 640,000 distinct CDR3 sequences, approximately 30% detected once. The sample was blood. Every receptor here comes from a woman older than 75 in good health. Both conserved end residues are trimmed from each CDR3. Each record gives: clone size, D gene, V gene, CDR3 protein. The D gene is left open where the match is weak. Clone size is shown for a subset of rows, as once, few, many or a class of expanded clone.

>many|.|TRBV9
ASSTQPNNEQF
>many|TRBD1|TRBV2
ASNFGTGGTTDTQY
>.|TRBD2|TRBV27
ASSFSSGGPQAHTDTQY
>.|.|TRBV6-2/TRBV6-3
ASSVRGLGDQPQH
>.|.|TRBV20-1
SARVGAATEAF
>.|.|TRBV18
ASSLSGGELSEQY
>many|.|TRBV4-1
ASSQSQGSYEQY
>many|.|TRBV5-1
ASSLTPPREQY
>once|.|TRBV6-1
ASSTRRAGANVLT
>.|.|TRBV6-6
AGSYRDKYNEQF
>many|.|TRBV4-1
ASSPGQGPSPSPLH
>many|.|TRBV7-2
ASSATDYEQY
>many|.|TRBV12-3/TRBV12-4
ASTGGGTRYEQY
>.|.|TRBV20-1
SAKPAGGDTQY
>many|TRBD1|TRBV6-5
ASSYTGQGAREQY
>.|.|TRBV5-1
ASGFGTFGAYGYT